This TCR beta chain was captured by sequencing in a study of Ad26.COV2.S vaccination and SARS-CoV-2 variants. Regarding the study as a whole: In vaccinated individuals, spike-specific CD8+ and CD4+ T cell responses reportedly displayed substantial breadth.

Some clones are missing from TCRdb's copy, which holds only in-frame ones; the method was immunoSEQ multiplex PCR. The sample has roughly 320,000 clones; about nine tenths are singletons. Treatment denoted: around 19 received Ad26.COV2.S at low or high dose, single or two shots; about 5 received placebo; per-sample allocation not given. Collection of samples fell on day 63 after the first vaccine or placebo injection. This clone was counted only a few times. Its target is unknown. The same CDR3 arises from other DNA sequences in this sample as well. The CDR3 is 8 amino acids. The V gene lost 6 bases and the J gene lost 8 bases, with 1 base spanning the gap. The germline gives CDR1 SNHLY, CDR2 FYNNEI.

The chain combines TRBV2 with TRBJ1-2; D gene unclear. The specimen was peripheral blood, collected in a trial of Ad26.COV2.S vaccine versus placebo. The sequence came from a person aged 18 to 65 who received the Ad26.COV2.S COVID-19 vaccine or a placebo. The DNA for the CDR3 is TGTGCCAGCAGGGGCTACACCTTC. As protein: CASRGYTF.